The 26 T cell receptor beta chains below all came from one sample that was sequenced in a study of metastatic and nonmetastatic thyroid tumors. TCRdb re-clonotyped the PCR reads through MiXCR. The sample contains about 21,000 clones, around 13% of which appear only once. No patient had received any treatment before thyroid surgery. Source material: blood. The receptors shown here come from a female donor with papillary thyroid cancer or a benign thyroid nodule (not recorded which). Some clones in this sample may be carry-over from other donors' samples.

This clone appeared a few times. Given a much more abundant clone one base away, this may be a read error. The genes are TRBV6-1 and TRBJ2-5; D perhaps matches TRBD1 (5 bases). This CDR3 has 13 amino acids. Per the germline V gene, CDR1 is MNHNS and CDR2 is SASEGT. The V gene lost 4 bases and the J gene lost 7 bases, with 13 bases spanning the gap. The CDR3 sequence: CASSGGQKGTQYF. The DNA of the CDR3 is TGTGCCAGCAGTGGAGGACAAAAAGGGACCCAGTACTTC.

This clone was detected ten times or more. The V call is TRBV27, the J call TRBJ1-4, with D unresolved. CDR3 length: 12 residues. Trimming took 6 bases from V and 2 from J, leaving 4 bases between them. CDR1 and CDR2 from the germline V gene are MNHEY and SMNVEV (reference sequence). The CDR3 region is CASRRTNEKLFF. The DNA for the CDR3 is TGTGCCAGCAGGCGGACTAATGAAAAACTGTTTTTT.

This rearrangement joins TRBV4-1 to TRBJ2-7; TRBD2 is a possible D gene (5 bases). Germline CDR1 MGHRA, CDR2 YSYEKL. The CDR3 has 15 residues. V gave up 1 base and J gave up 1 base, with 11 bases separating them. This CDR3 reads CASSQGLAWSYEQYF. The CDR3 DNA follows: TGCGCCAGCAGCCAAGGGTTAGCGTGGTCCTACGAGCAGTACTTC.

This clone was picked up many times. J is TRBJ2-7 and V is TRBV20-1, with D tentatively TRBD1 (5 bases). The CDR3 has 11 residues. From germline, CDR1 is DFQATT and CDR2 SNEGSKA (reference sequence). The V and J ends lost 8 bases and 3 bases respectively, with 11 bases between them. The DNA of the CDR3 is TGCAGTACAACAGGTGACTACGAGCAGTACTTC. Translation gives CSTTGDYEQYF.

This clone was counted between two and nine times. Other DNA sequences of this sample code for an identical CDR3. The chain has TRBV7-9 and TRBJ2-5, with no clear D. The CDR3 is 14 residues long. Germline CDR1 is SEHNR and CDR2 is FQNEAQ (reference sequence). Trimming pared 5 bases from V and 7 bases from J, leaving 17 bases between. The CDR3 here is CASSPPARVGTQYF. CDR3 sequence (DNA): TGTGCCAGCAGCCCCCCTGCTCGGGTAGGGACCCAGTACTTC.

This clone qualifies as medium-sized (0.01 to 0.1%). The V call is TRBV28, the J call TRBJ1-6, with D unresolved. Trimming left V 6 bases short and J 3 bases short, with 12 bases between. From germline, CDR1 is MDHEN and CDR2 SYDVKM. The CDR3 runs to 15 residues. The CDR3 loop is CASSLQTLYNSPLHF. The DNA for the CDR3 is TGTGCCAGCAGCCTTCAAACGCTCTATAATTCACCCCTCCACTTT.

This clone occurred many times. This chain connects TRBV7-9 to TRBJ2-1; 7 bases are a match to TRBD1. V lost 5 bases to trimming and J lost 5 bases; unmatched junction nucleotides: 3. CDR1 and CDR2 from the germline V gene are SEHNR and FQNEAQ (reference sequence). The CDR3 loop spans 13 amino acids. CDR3 sequence: CASSQRGHNEQFF. The CDR3 DNA reads as TGTGCCAGCAGCCAGAGGGGGCACAATGAGCAGTTCTTC.

In its sample, this clone was seen many times. A much larger clone differs by one base, so this may be a read error. The chain is built from TRBV11-2 and TRBJ2-7; D possibly uses TRBD1 or TRBD2 (5 bases each). Germline CDR1 reads SGHAT; CDR2 reads FQNNGV. The CDR3 loop spans 13 amino acids. The CDR3 region has the DNA TGTGCCGGCAGTCGTGGGACGGGGTACGAGCAGTACTTC. Its protein product is CAGSRGTGYEQYF.

This CDR3 reads CASSPFGAGAFGYTF. The CDR3 DNA sequence: TGTGCCAGCAGTCCTTTCGGGGCAGGGGCTTTTGGCTACACCTTC. The chain uses TRBV27 and TRBJ1-2, with D possibly being TRBD1 (6 bases). Per the germline V gene, CDR1 is MNHEY and CDR2 is SMNVEV (reference sequence). The V end was cut by 5 bases, the J end by 7 bases, with 20 bases between. The CDR3 extends over 15 amino acids.

There are many counts of this clone. The chain joins TRBV9 to TRBJ2-7; D not certain. The CDR3 consists of 13 residues. Germline V lookup: CDR1 SGDLS, CDR2 YYNGEE. Trimming shortened V by 3 bases and J by 7 bases, and 14 bases separated the two germline ends. Written as DNA, the CDR3 is TGTGCCAGCAGCGCTACACTTCAAGGGGAGCAGTACTTC. It encodes CASSATLQGEQYF.

The CDR3 region has the DNA TGTGCCAGCAGCCCTCTAGGGTACGGCACAGATACGCAGTATTTT. As protein: CASSPLGYGTDTQYF. V usage is TRBV6-1 and J usage is TRBJ2-3, with D uncertain. CDR3 length equals 15 residues. Germline values: CDR1 MNHNS, CDR2 SASEGT. Trimming shortened V by 6 bases and J by 1 base, and 14 bases separated the two germline ends.

In this sample, this clone turned up many times. The genes are TRBV19 and TRBJ2-6; D unclear. The CDR3 extends over 16 amino acids. The germline CDR1 and CDR2 sequences are LNHDA and SQIVND (reference sequence). The V end lost 5 bases, the J end lost 4 bases, and 15 bases lay between the germline ends. The chain's CDR3 is CASSLVPLSGANVLTF. DNA of the CDR3: TGTGCCAGTAGTCTCGTTCCCTTATCGGGGGCCAACGTCCTGACTTTC.

This clone appeared many times. V is TRBV4-3 and J is TRBJ2-1, with D possibly matching TRBD2 (6 bases). V gave up 3 bases and J gave up 5 bases, with 14 bases separating them. The CDR3 totals 15 residues. Germline CDR1 LGHNA, CDR2 YSLEER. The CDR3 DNA reads TGCGCCAGCAGCCAGGGAAGACTAGTCAACAATGAGCAGTTCTTC. It encodes CASSQGRLVNNEQFF.

Details on this clone: The junction departs from germline at one end; a sequencing error may be responsible. The chain links TRBV6-2 or TRBV6-3 to TRBJ2-7; tentative D call: TRBD1 (6 bases). Germline CDR1 MNHEY, CDR2 SVGEGT. This CDR3 has 14 residues. CDR3 sequence (DNA): TGTGCCCGCATACGGACAGCGCACTCCTACGATCAGTACTTC. As protein: CARIRTAHSYDQYF.

The rearrangement uses TRBV3-1 and TRBJ1-4, with 7 bases identical to TRBD1. The CDR3 length is 14 residues. Trimming took 4 bases from V and 1 from J; bases not matched to a gene: 0. CDR1 and CDR2 (germline): LGHDT, YNNKEL (reference sequence). CDR3 in DNA: TGTGCCAGCAGCCGGACAGGAACTAATGAAAAACTGTTTTTT. This encodes CASSRTGTNEKLFF. Together with reference TRBV3-1 and TRBJ1-4, the CDR3 gives the full variable domain: DTAVSQTPKYLVTQMGNDKSIKCEQNLGHDTMYWYKQDSKKFLKIMFSYNNKELIINETVPNRFSPKSPDKAHLNLHINSLELGDSAVYFCASSRTGTNEKLFFGSGTQLSVL.

This clone has at least ten counts. V usage is TRBV7-9 and J usage is TRBJ2-7, with TRBD1 identical over 11 bases. The CDR3 loop spans 14 amino acids. Per germline, CDR1 SEHNR and CDR2 FQNEAQ (reference sequence). V shed 4 bases, J shed 3 bases, and the junction held 2 bases outside the gene matches. The CDR3: CASSYGTGGYEQYF. Here the CDR3 DNA reads TGTGCCAGCAGCTACGGGACAGGGGGCTACGAGCAGTACTTC.

Comment on this clone: A read error is possible here, since a much larger clone lies one base away. The chain employs TRBV12-3 or TRBV12-4 and TRBJ1-1; the D is unclear. The CDR3 totals 15 residues. CDR3 sequence reads: CASIFGAGFRGEAFF. The CDR3, as DNA: TGCGCCAGCATTTTTGGCGCCGGCTTTCGAGGAGAAGCTTTCTTT.

This clone has just a few counts. V gene TRBV12-3 or TRBV12-4 combines with J gene TRBJ2-3; D not resolved. The V gene lost 1 base and the J gene lost 1 base, with 12 bases spanning the gap. This CDR3 comprises 16 residues. Here the CDR3 DNA reads TGTGCCAGCAGTTTAGACAGTGCTGGAGGCACAGATACGCAGTATTTT. The encoded protein is CASSLDSAGGTDTQYF.

The V call is TRBV6-1, the J call TRBJ2-7; TRBD2 might be the D (5 bases). V shed 4 bases and J shed 2 bases, with 21 bases lying between them. CDR3 length: 17 amino acids. CDR1 and CDR2 from the germline V gene are MNHNS and SASEGT. Here the CDR3 DNA reads TGTGCCAGCAGTGTACGGTCCCTGAGAGGGATTACCTACGAGCAGTACTTC. Amino acid sequence: CASSVRSLRGITYEQYF.

As concerns this clone: At one end the junction does not follow the germline gene, possibly because of a read error. Other nucleotide sequences from this sample produce the same CDR3. The V call is TRBV27, the J call TRBJ1-5, with D perhaps matching TRBD1 (5 bases). Germline V gene sequence: CDR1 MNHEY, CDR2 SMNVEV (reference sequence). The CDR3 spans 16 residues. The CDR3 region has the DNA TGTGCCAGCAGTTTAGTCGGAGGGACGGGAAATCAGCCACAGCATTTT. It encodes CASSLVGGTGNQPQHF.

In this sample, this clone turned up many times. The chain links TRBV10-3 to TRBJ2-2; 8 bases fit TRBD1. The germline CDR1 and CDR2 sequences are ENHRY and SYGVKD. This CDR3 region has 14 residues. V was pared by 6 bases and J by 5 bases, with 5 bases of the junction left unmatched. The CDR3 DNA follows: TGTGCCATCAGGCAGGGGGCCGGAACCGGGGAGCTGTTTTTT. It is translated as CAIRQGAGTGELFF.

At least ten counts were recorded for this clone. Sequence at one end of the junction differs from germline and may be a read error. V gene TRBV20-1 combines with J gene TRBJ1-5; 9 bases align to TRBD1. This CDR3 spans 14 amino acids. Germline V gene lookup returns CDR1 DFQATT and CDR2 SNEGSKA (reference sequence). DNA for the CDR3: TGCAGTATCAAACAGGGGGCGAGCAGTCAGCCCCAGCATTTT. Translation: CSIKQGASSQPQHF.

The table lists this clone with many counts. The rearrangement links TRBV7-9 to TRBJ2-2; 11 positions agree with TRBD2. The CDR3 totals 14 residues. V lost 6 bases to trimming and J lost 6 bases; unmatched junction nucleotides: 3. The V gene's germline CDR1 is SEHNR and CDR2 FQNEAQ (reference sequence). CDR3 amino acids: CASSLAGGAGELFF. The DNA for the CDR3 is TGTGCCAGCAGTCTAGCGGGGGGCGCCGGGGAGCTGTTTTTT.

On this clone: Given a much more abundant clone one base away, this may be a read error. J is TRBJ2-2 and V is TRBV9; D remains unclear. CDR1 SGDLS and CDR2 YYNGEE come from the germline V gene. Trimming stripped 6 bases from V and 7 bases from J, with 22 bases between. The CDR3 has 16 residues. The CDR3 reads CASILGKVSGYGELFF. The DNA for the CDR3 is TGTGCCAGCATCCTGGGGAAGGTTTCGGGTTACGGGGAGCTGTTTTTT.

This clone was detected once. The same CDR3 is also encoded by other DNA sequences in this sample. This rearrangement joins TRBV11-2 to TRBJ1-5, with D possibly being TRBD1 (6 bases). Germline V CDR1 and CDR2: SGHAT, FQNNGV. Trimming left V 9 bases short and J 5 bases short, with 17 bases between. The CDR3 has 14 residues. The CDR3 DNA is TGTGCCAGTAGCACGACGGGGGGCCATCAGCCCCAGCATTTT. Amino acid sequence: CASSTTGGHQPQHF.

This clone was observed at least ten times. The rearrangement joins TRBV20-1 to TRBJ2-7; possible D gene TRBD2, 6 bases. Germline-derived CDR1 and CDR2 are DFQATT and SNEGSKA (reference sequence). The CDR3 length is 15 residues. Trimming removed 0 bases from V and 5 bases from J, with 17 bases in between. CDR3 in amino acids: CSARDLRREPHEQYF. In DNA form, the CDR3 reads TGCAGTGCTAGAGATCTACGCCGGGAGCCCCACGAGCAGTACTTC.